The clone carrying this T cell receptor beta chain was seen only once. This sample is part of a study of blood T cell repertoires in COVID-19. Study at large: Samples representing acute and convalescent COVID-19 were sourced from the United States, Italy and Spain. PBMCs, B-cell-depleted T cells, or T cells provided the cDNA or gDNA that made up the material.

How the authors handled the data: Amplification from reference gene primers served as the basis for estimated nucleated cell counts. Here immunoSEQ multiplex PCR was the method, and the copy in TCRdb shows in-frame clones only, minus some. Clone size and the V and J calls come from that table; the DNA yielded D and trimming. Here the sample spans 150,000 to 200,000 clones, 86% being singletons. Trimming stripped 1 base from V and 3 bases from J, with 7 bases between. This CDR3 region has 14 residues. Germline lookup yields CDR1 LGHNA and CDR2 YSLEER. Input material: peripheral blood. The receptor was isolated from a woman aged 55-75 years with COVID-19, enrolled during active disease. The chain has TRBV4-3 and TRBJ2-1; tentatively, D is TRBD2 (6 bases). Written as DNA, the CDR3 is TGCGCCAGCAGCCAAGGGGACTTCTACAATGAGCAGTTCTTC. The encoded protein is CASSQGDFYNEQFF.